This T cell receptor beta chain was sequenced during a study of T cell repertoires in cytomegalovirus infection. V gave up 2 bases and J gave up 6 bases, with 13 bases separating them. Germline CDR1 is SGHVS and CDR2 is FNYEAQ. The CDR3 is 14 residues long. TCRdb passed the reads through MiXCR, listing each CDR3 protein once. The table has about a million distinct CDR3 sequences, 31% seen once. This clonotype was picked up a small number of times. Its specificity is not known. Overall study findings and caveats: What dominated the ex vivo response were HLA-C-restricted CMV-specific TCR beta clonotypes.

This receptor was taken from a human donor in good health (CMV status not recorded). Some clones in this sample may be carry-over from other donors' samples. The chain combines TRBV7-6 with TRBJ1-2, with D uncertain. The sequences come from cultured CD8+ T cells from PBMCs, collected from culture after CMV antigen stimulation. Written as DNA, the CDR3 is TGTGCCAGCAGCTTATCGGGGAACTCGGATGGCTACACCTTC. Protein sequence: CASSLSGNSDGYTF.